Listed below are T cell receptor beta chains from one sample, sequenced in a study of blood T cell repertoires in COVID-19. Here immunoSEQ multiplex PCR was the method, and the copy in TCRdb shows in-frame clones only, minus some. The sample has a few hundred thousand clones, 86% seen once; the top ten hold 9% to 15%. The sequencing input was peripheral blood. The receptors shown here come from an older man with acute or convalescent COVID-19. CDR3s include the opening cysteine and the closing phenylalanine or tryptophan. Each record gives: J gene, V gene, clone size, D gene, CDR3 DNA, CDR3 protein. A D gene is named only where the DNA matches it firmly. Not every row has a clone size; where given, it reads once, few, many or a size class.

>TRBJ2-3|TRBV5-1|-|TRBD1
TGCGCCAGCAGCCGTTCCGGGACAGGGCCAGATACGCAGTATTTT
CASSRSGTGPDTQYF
>TRBJ1-3|TRBV18|-|-
TGTGCCAGCTCACCAGGACAGTTGATCTCTGGAAACACCATATATTTT
CASSPGQLISGNTIYF
>TRBJ1-2|TRBV19|-|TRBD1
TGTGCCAGTAGTCTAAGATCGACAGGGTTCTCCTATGGCTACACCTTC
CASSLRSTGFSYGYTF
>TRBJ1-4|TRBV5-1|-|TRBD1
TGCGCCAGCAGCTTGGTTACAGGGGGTTTTGAAAAACTGTTTTTT
CASSLVTGGFEKLFF
>TRBJ1-2|TRBV5-1|-|TRBD1
TGCGCCAGCAGCCCGGGGACAGCGAACTATGGCTACACCTTC
CASSPGTANYGYTF
>TRBJ1-1|TRBV19|-|-
TGTGCCAGCAACCACCCGGGTCTAATGAACACTGAAGCTTTCTTT
CASNHPGLMNTEAFF
>TRBJ1-4|TRBV6-2/TRBV6-3|once|TRBD1
TGTGCCAGCAGTCTGACAGGGGTATCTGAAAAACTGTTTTTT
CASSLTGVSEKLFF
>TRBJ1-5|TRBV19|-|TRBD1
TGTGCCAGTACCCCGGGACAGATTAGCAATCAGCCCCAGCATTTT
CASTPGQISNQPQHF
>TRBJ1-5|TRBV28|-|-
TGTGCCAGCAGACTTACCGGGACAACGGATAATCAGCCCCAGCATTTT
CASRLTGTTDNQPQHF
>TRBJ2-7|TRBV27|-|TRBD1
TGTGCCAGCAGTTGGACCAGGGGGTCCTACGAGCAGTACTTC
CASSWTRGSYEQYF
>TRBJ1-2|TRBV28|once|-
TGTGCCAGCAGTTCAACCAGGGCGGGGGGCTACACCTTC
CASSSTRAGGYTF
>TRBJ2-7|TRBV2|-|TRBD1
TGTGCCGCCGACAGGGGCTACGAGCAGTACTTC
CAADRGYEQYF
>TRBJ1-2|TRBV5-5|few|TRBD1
TGTGCCAGCAGTGACGGACAGGCTAACTATGGCTACACCTTC
CASSDGQANYGYTF
>TRBJ1-1|TRBV28|-|-
TGTGCCAGCAATATTCAGTGGAACACTGAAGCTTTCTTT
CASNIQWNTEAFF
>TRBJ2-1|TRBV1|-|-
TGCACCAGCAGCCCGGGACTAGCGGGGGGGAATGAGCAGTTCTTC
CTSSPGLAGGNEQFF
>TRBJ2-6|TRBV4-2|-|TRBD1
TGTGCCAGCAGCCAAGAACAGGGGGCTGGGGCCAACGTCCTGACTTTC
CASSQEQGAGANVLTF
>TRBJ2-1|TRBV5-4|-|TRBD2
TGTGCCAGCAGAGCTAGCGGGAGTTCCTACAATGAGCAGTTCTTC
CASRASGSSYNEQFF
>TRBJ1-1|TRBV10-3|once|TRBD1
TGTGCCATCAGTGAGTTCGGGGGACAGGGCACTGAAGCTTTCTTT
CAISEFGGQGTEAFF
>TRBJ2-2|TRBV7-9|-|TRBD1
TGTGCCAGCAGCGCCCGGGACAGGAACACCGGGGAGCTGTTTTTT
CASSARDRNTGELFF
>TRBJ2-7|TRBV5-1|-|-
TGCGCCAGCAGTCCCCAACAGCTGTACGAGCAGTACTTC
CASSPQQLYEQYF
>TRBJ2-5|TRBV6-2/TRBV6-3|-|-
TGTGCCAGCAGTTCCTTCCCCGTTAGGACCCAGTACTTC
CASSSFPVRTQYF
>TRBJ1-1|TRBV10-2|few|-
TGCGCCAGCGGCGGGGGATGGAACACTGAAGCTTTCTTT
CASGGGWNTEAFF
>TRBJ1-2|TRBV6-5|-|TRBD1
TGTGCCAGCAGTTTCCGGGACAGATCGAACTATGGCTACACCTTC
CASSFRDRSNYGYTF
>TRBJ2-7|TRBV5-1|once|-
TGCGCCAGCAGCTTGGGCCAGGGGCGTTACGAGCAGTACTTC
CASSLGQGRYEQYF
>TRBJ2-3|TRBV7-3|-|-
TGTGCCAGCAGCTTAGCGGGAACTAACACAGATACGCAGTATTTT
CASSLAGTNTDTQYF
>TRBJ2-1|TRBV7-2|-|TRBD2
TGTGCCAGCAGCTTGATACTAGCGGCCAATGAGCAGTTCTTC
CASSLILAANEQFF
>TRBJ1-5|TRBV6-1|few|-
TGTGCCAGCAGTGAACAGGGGAAGAGCAATCAGCCCCAGCATTTT
CASSEQGKSNQPQHF
>TRBJ2-7|TRBV3-1/TRBV3-2|once|-
TGTGCCAGCAGCCAAGAATCGCGGCCACCCTTCTACGAGCAGTACTTC
CASSQESRPPFYEQYF
>TRBJ2-2|TRBV7-3|-|-
TGTGCCAGCAGCTTCGGACAATCCCCCGGGGAGCTGTTTTTT
CASSFGQSPGELFF
>TRBJ1-4|TRBV7-9|-|-
TGTGCCAGCAGCTTAGGAGGGCCAACTAATGAAAAACTGTTTTTT
CASSLGGPTNEKLFF
>TRBJ1-2|TRBV3-1/TRBV3-2|-|-
TGTGCCAGCAGCCAAGGAGGGGGTGGCTACACCTTC
CASSQGGGGYTF
>TRBJ1-2|TRBV24-1|-|TRBD1
TGTGCCACCAGTGATACCGGGACAGGGGGTGGCTATGGCTACACCTTC
CATSDTGTGGGYGYTF
>TRBJ1-5|TRBV7-9|-|-
TGTGCCAGCAGCGCCTTCGGGAATAGCAATCAGCCCCAGCATTTT
CASSAFGNSNQPQHF
>TRBJ2-7|TRBV5-6|once|-
TGTGCCAGCAGCAGCGACGGCCACTCCTACGAGCAGTACTTC
CASSSDGHSYEQYF
>TRBJ1-5|TRBV6-5|-|-
TGTGCCAGCAGGACAGGCCTGAGTAGCAATCAGCCCCAGCATTTT
CASRTGLSSNQPQHF
>TRBJ1-1|TRBV5-1|once|-
TGCGCCAGCAGTTGGAGTAACACTGAAGCTTTCTTT
CASSWSNTEAFF
>TRBJ1-5|TRBV7-9|few|-
TGTGCCAGCAGCCAGACAGACAATCAGCCCCAGCATTTT
CASSQTDNQPQHF
>TRBJ2-1|TRBV5-6|-|TRBD2
TGTGCCAGCAGCTTTGGGGCAGGGACTACGTTACTGTATGAGCAGTTCTTC
CASSFGAGTTLLYEQFF
>TRBJ2-7|TRBV19|-|TRBD1
TGTGCCAGTAGGGGACAGGGCGGAAACGAGCAGTACTTC
CASRGQGGNEQYF
>TRBJ1-1|TRBV7-9|few|TRBD1
TGTGCCAGCAACCCTGCGGAGGGGGCAACTTTCTTT
CASNPAEGATFF
>TRBJ1-3|TRBV7-6|-|-
TGTGCCAGCAGCTTGGAGGACGGTTACTCTGGAAACACCATATATTTT
CASSLEDGYSGNTIYF
>TRBJ1-5|TRBV10-2|-|-
TGCGCCAGCAGTGACGACAGAAGGGCCCAGCATTTT
CASSDDRRAQHF
>TRBJ2-2|TRBV2|-|TRBD2
TGTGCCGGAGGGCGGGAGTTGGTCGGGGAGCTGTTTTTT
CAGGRELVGELFF
>TRBJ1-6|TRBV2|-|TRBD1
TGTGCCAGCAGTGAATCCCAGGGGGGAAGAGCGCCCCTCCACTTT
CASSESQGGRAPLHF
>TRBJ2-2|TRBV6-5|-|-
TGTGCCAGCAGTTACGGTGCCGAGGGAACCGGGGAGCTGTTTTTT
CASSYGAEGTGELFF
>TRBJ2-1|TRBV19|-|TRBD1
TGTGCCAGTAGCCGGGACAGATACAATGAGCAGTTCTTC
CASSRDRYNEQFF
>TRBJ2-7|TRBV29-1|-|TRBD1
TGCAGCGTCCGGACAGGGTCTGGTTACGAGCAGTACTTC
CSVRTGSGYEQYF
>TRBJ1-1|TRBV7-9|-|TRBD1
TGTGCCAGCAGGCAGACAGGGGGCACTGAAGCTTTCTTT
CASRQTGGTEAFF
>TRBJ1-6|TRBV3-1/TRBV3-2|-|TRBD1
TGTGCCAGCAGCCTGGGGACAGATAATTCACCCCTCCACTTT
CASSLGTDNSPLHF
>TRBJ2-1|TRBV6-5|-|-
TGTGCCAGCAGTTACATTGGGGACCCAGGGGAGAATGAGCAGTTCTTC
CASSYIGDPGENEQFF
>TRBJ2-1|TRBV11-3|-|TRBD2
TGTGCCAGCAGCTTTAGCGGGGGGTCCTACAATGAGCAGTTCTTC
CASSFSGGSYNEQFF
>TRBJ1-1|TRBV6-5|-|-
TGTGCCAGCAGAGGGACTTGGGGTGAAGCTTTCTTT
CASRGTWGEAFF
>TRBJ1-3|TRBV9|-|-
TGTGCCAGCAGCGTAGCACAGGGTACTGGAAACACCATATATTTT
CASSVAQGTGNTIYF
>TRBJ2-1|TRBV6-2/TRBV6-3|-|TRBD2
TGTGCCAGCAGTTTAGCGGGGGGGCCCTACAATGAGCAGTTCTTC
CASSLAGGPYNEQFF
>TRBJ1-2|TRBV11-2|-|TRBD1
TGTGCCAGCAGCTTAGACCTCCAGGGGGCGCGTGGCTACACCTTC
CASSLDLQGARGYTF
>TRBJ1-6|TRBV4-3|-|-
TGCGCCAGCAGCCAAGATAGGGGTTCACCCCTCCACTTT
CASSQDRGSPLHF
>TRBJ2-3|TRBV7-9|once|TRBD1
TGTGCCAGCAGCCTAACAGGGGGAGATACGCAGTATTTT
CASSLTGGDTQYF